This T cell receptor (beta chain) appears in the sequencing data of a study of CD8 T cells in Susac syndrome. The overall study: Intravenous immunoglobulin alone or corticosteroids were being given to patients with Susac syndrome at blood draw, unless they were therapy-naive.

Germline CDR1 and CDR2: LGHDT and YNNKEL (reference sequence). With 8 bases removed from V and 2 bases from J, the gap between germline ends came to 9 bases. The CDR3 is 12 amino acids. Each Susac syndrome patient had definite or probable disease by recently defined criteria. The CD8+ and CD4+ T cells were negatively isolated, with the TEMRA cells enriched by FACS. Random-hexamer reverse transcription was applied to roughly 0.5 to 1 ug RNA. Each CDR3 protein is one row after TCRdb ran MiXCR on the immunoSEQ multiplex PCR reads. The sample has about 140,000 distinct CDR3 sequences; approximately 95% are singletons.

The clonotype originates from a human donor with Susac syndrome. V and J are TRBV3-1 and TRBJ2-5; D is possibly TRBD1 (6 bases). Sequencing was performed on CD8+ T cells from PBMCs. For the CDR3, the DNA is TGTGCCAGCTTTGGACAGCAAGAGACCCAGTACTTC. Translation gives CASFGQQETQYF.